The 14 T cell receptor beta chains below all came from one sample that was sequenced in a study of T cell responses to AZD1222 COVID-19 vaccine. Assay: immunoSEQ multiplex PCR; the TCRdb copy retains only in-frame clones and omits some. The sample contains 42,000 or so clones, roughly 88% of which appear only once. Here the sequenced sample was peripheral blood, taken 28 days after the second dose of the MenACWY control vaccine. The receptors were sampled from an adult who received the MenACWY meningococcal vaccine as a control.

This clone came up a few times. The V gene is TRBV6-1, the J gene TRBJ1-3; D possibly corresponds to TRBD1 (5 bases). The CDR3 is made up of 14 amino acids. CDR1 and CDR2 (germline): MNHNS, SASEGT. Trimming left V 2 bases short and J 6 bases short, with 11 bases between. The CDR3 sequence: CASSEWQGVNTIYF. For the CDR3, the DNA is TGTGCCAGCAGTGAATGGCAGGGAGTAAACACCATATATTTT.

In DNA form, the CDR3 reads TGTGCCAGCAGCTCCAGGCCTCGAGTTGACAGGTCGGGTGAAAAACTGTTTTTT. Translation gives CASSSRPRVDRSGEKLFF. The rearrangement links TRBV7-6 to TRBJ1-4, with a tentative D call TRBD1 (6 bases). There are 18 residues in the CDR3. V was shortened by 4 bases and J by 7 bases, with 25 bases between the two germline ends. Per germline, CDR1 SGHVS and CDR2 FNYEAQ.

The chain recombines TRBV9 with TRBJ2-3; D call uncertain. The CDR3 loop spans 15 amino acids. The germline V gene has CDR1 SGDLS and CDR2 YYNGEE. V was shortened by 2 bases and J by 1 base, with 11 bases between the two germline ends. CDR3 residues: CASSVSQSGTDTQYF. CDR3 nucleotides: TGTGCCAGCAGCGTTTCTCAAAGCGGCACAGATACGCAGTATTTT.

This clone was recorded once. The chain joins TRBV3-1 (or the pseudogene TRBV3-2) to TRBJ2-5, with D perhaps TRBD2 (5 bases). The CDR3 runs to 12 residues. CDR1 and CDR2 from the germline V gene are LGHDT and YNNKEL (reference sequence). Trimming stripped 1 base from V and 8 bases from J, with 8 bases between. CDR3 sequence reads: CASSQVSGTQYF. In DNA, the CDR3 is TGTGCCAGCAGCCAAGTTTCGGGAACCCAGTACTTC.

This chain joins TRBV5-1 and TRBJ2-1; 7 positions match TRBD1. CDR1 is SGHRS and CDR2 is YFSETQ in the germline V gene. With 4 bases clipped from V and 0 bases from J, the junction kept 4 bases outside the gene matches. This CDR3 comprises 15 residues. The CDR3 reads CASSTTGTSYNEQFF. DNA of the CDR3: TGCGCCAGCAGCACGACAGGGACCTCCTACAATGAGCAGTTCTTC.

V usage is TRBV27 and J usage is TRBJ1-6; D is perhaps TRBD1 (6 bases). Germline CDR1 is MNHEY and CDR2 is SMNVEV (reference sequence). The V end was cut by 5 bases, the J end by 14 bases, with 22 bases between. The length of the CDR3 is 15 residues. CDR3 nucleotides: TGTGCCAGCAGTATACAGGGTGAGATGAGTACAACCCTCCACTTT. It specifies CASSIQGEMSTTLHF.

This chain uses TRBV2 with TRBJ1-4; TRBD1 is a possible D gene (5 bases). Germline CDR1 and CDR2: SNHLY and FYNNEI. The germline V and J ends were trimmed by 10 bases and 5 bases, with 8 bases remaining between them. This CDR3 comprises 11 residues. The CDR3 protein is CANGGNEKLFF. CDR3 nucleotide sequence: TGTGCCAACGGGGGGAATGAAAAACTGTTTTTT.

The rearrangement joins TRBV4-2 to TRBJ1-4, with TRBD1 identical over 10 bases. The ends lost 3 bases at V and 8 bases at J; junction bases unmatched: 9. The CDR3 runs 16 residues. CDR1 is LGHNA and CDR2 is YNFKEQ in the germline V gene. Written as DNA, the CDR3 is TGTGCCAGCAGCCATCCAATGGACAGGGGGGGAGAAAAACTGTTTTTT. It yields the protein CASSHPMDRGGEKLFF.

This chain uses TRBV3-1 (or the pseudogene TRBV3-2) with TRBJ2-4, with D perhaps matching TRBD1 or TRBD2 (5 bases each). This CDR3 has 13 residues. From germline, CDR1 is LGHDT and CDR2 YNNKEL (reference sequence). The V end was cut by 3 bases, the J end by 7 bases, with 10 bases between. This CDR3 reads CASSQPRGNIQYF. The CDR3 DNA reads TGTGCCAGCAGCCAGCCCCGGGGCAACATTCAGTACTTC.

The CDR3 nucleotides read TGTGCCAGCAGCGTGGGGAACACCATATATTTT. This gives the protein CASSVGNTIYF. The V and J genes are TRBV9 and TRBJ1-3, with no clear D. The CDR3 extends over 11 amino acids. The germline V gene encodes CDR1 SGDLS and CDR2 YYNGEE. The V end was cut by 2 bases, the J end by 7 bases, with 4 bases between.

This sequence joins TRBV28 and TRBJ2-7, with D possibly TRBD1 on 6 matching bases. Germline V gene data show CDR1 as MDHEN and CDR2 as SYDVKM. CDR3 length equals 17 residues. The ends were cut back, 5 bases at V and 1 base at J, with 21 bases in the middle. The CDR3 reads CASSLPGVGDTSYEQYF. CDR3 sequence (DNA): TGTGCCAGCAGTCTGCCTGGGGTGGGGGACACGTCCTACGAGCAGTACTTC.

CDR3 protein: CASTLTGVKNEQFF. The CDR3, as DNA: TGTGCCAGCACCCTGACAGGAGTAAAGAATGAGCAGTTCTTC. The chain combines TRBV28 with TRBJ2-1, with D possibly TRBD1 on 6 matching bases. The CDR3 runs 14 residues. Germline-derived CDR1 and CDR2 are MDHEN and SYDVKM. V shed 7 bases and J shed 7 bases, with 17 bases lying between them.

The V call is TRBV5-6, the J call TRBJ2-2, with D unresolved. CDR1 is SGHDT and CDR2 is YYEEEE in the germline V gene. This CDR3 is 15 amino acids long. Deletions cut 0 bases from V and 1 base from J, with 7 bases between. For the CDR3, the DNA is TGTGCCAGCAGCTTGGGAGGAGAGAACACCGGGGAGCTGTTTTTT. Protein product: CASSLGGENTGELFF.

The chain combines TRBV28 with TRBJ1-5, with unresolved D. Germline lookup yields CDR1 MDHEN and CDR2 SYDVKM. This CDR3 is 16 amino acids long. Trimming took off 1 base at V and 3 bases at J, with 13 bases between the two ends. The CDR3 DNA is TGTGCCAGCAGTTTATTTATCGAGCCGGACAATCAGCCCCAGCATTTT. Amino acid sequence: CASSLFIEPDNQPQHF.